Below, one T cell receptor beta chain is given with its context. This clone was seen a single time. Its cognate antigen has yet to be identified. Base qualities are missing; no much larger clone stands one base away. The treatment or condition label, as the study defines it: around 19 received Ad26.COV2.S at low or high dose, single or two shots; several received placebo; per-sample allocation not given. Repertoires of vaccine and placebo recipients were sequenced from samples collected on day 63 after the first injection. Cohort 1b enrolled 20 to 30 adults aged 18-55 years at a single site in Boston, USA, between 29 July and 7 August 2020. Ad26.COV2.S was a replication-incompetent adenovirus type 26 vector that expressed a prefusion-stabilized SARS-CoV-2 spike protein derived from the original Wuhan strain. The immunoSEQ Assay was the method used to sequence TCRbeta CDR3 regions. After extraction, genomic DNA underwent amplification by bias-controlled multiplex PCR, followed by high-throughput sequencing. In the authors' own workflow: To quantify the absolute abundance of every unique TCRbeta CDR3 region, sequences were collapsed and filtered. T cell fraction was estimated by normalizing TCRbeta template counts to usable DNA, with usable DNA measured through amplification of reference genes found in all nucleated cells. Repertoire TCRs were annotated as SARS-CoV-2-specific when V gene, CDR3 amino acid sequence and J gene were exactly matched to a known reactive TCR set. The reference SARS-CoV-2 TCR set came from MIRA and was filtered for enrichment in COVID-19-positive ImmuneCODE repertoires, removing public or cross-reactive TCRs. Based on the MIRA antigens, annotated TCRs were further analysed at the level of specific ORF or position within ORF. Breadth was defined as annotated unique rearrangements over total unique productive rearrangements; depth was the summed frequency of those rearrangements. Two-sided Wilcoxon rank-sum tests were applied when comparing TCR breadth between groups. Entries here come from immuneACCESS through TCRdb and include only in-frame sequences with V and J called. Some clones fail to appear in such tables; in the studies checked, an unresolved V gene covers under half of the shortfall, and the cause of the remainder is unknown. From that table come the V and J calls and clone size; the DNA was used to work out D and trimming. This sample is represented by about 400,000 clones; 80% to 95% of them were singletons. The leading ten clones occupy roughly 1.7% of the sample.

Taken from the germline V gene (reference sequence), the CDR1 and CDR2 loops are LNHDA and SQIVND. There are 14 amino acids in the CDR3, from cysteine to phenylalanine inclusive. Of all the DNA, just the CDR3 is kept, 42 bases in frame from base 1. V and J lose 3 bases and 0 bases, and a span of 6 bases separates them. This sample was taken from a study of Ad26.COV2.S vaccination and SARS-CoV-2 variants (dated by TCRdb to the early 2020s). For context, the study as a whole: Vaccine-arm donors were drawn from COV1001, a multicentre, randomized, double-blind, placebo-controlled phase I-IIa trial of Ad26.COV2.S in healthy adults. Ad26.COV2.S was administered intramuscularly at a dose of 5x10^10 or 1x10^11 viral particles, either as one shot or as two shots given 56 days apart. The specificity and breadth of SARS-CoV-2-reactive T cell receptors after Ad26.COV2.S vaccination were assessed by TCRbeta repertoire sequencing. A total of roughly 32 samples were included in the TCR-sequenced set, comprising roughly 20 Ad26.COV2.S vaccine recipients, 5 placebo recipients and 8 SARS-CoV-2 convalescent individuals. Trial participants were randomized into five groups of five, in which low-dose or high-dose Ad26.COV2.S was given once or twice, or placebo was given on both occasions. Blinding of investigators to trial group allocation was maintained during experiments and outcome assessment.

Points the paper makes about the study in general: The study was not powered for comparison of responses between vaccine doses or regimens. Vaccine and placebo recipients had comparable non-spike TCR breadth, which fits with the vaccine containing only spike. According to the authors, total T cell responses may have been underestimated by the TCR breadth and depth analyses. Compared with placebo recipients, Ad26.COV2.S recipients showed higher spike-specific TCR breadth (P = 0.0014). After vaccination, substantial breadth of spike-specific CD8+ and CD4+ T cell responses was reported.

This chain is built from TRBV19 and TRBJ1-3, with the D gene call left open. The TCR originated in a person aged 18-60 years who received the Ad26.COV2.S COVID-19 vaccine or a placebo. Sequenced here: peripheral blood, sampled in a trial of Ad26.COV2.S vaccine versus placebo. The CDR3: CASSMGVSGNTIYF. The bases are TGTGCCAGTAGTATGGGAGTCTCTGGAAACACCATATATTTT.